This paragraph reports one T cell receptor (beta chain). The antigen is undetermined. The table came from immunoSEQ multiplex PCR; TCRdb's copy has only in-frame clones and leaves some out. The sample has under 1,100 clones, approximately 68% seen once. This sample was taken from a study of primary melanoma T cells and metastatic recurrence. About the research overall: These T2 to T4 primary melanomas had thickness greater than 1 mm.

Whole-study results and caveats: Adding T-cell fraction to thickness reportedly best improved survival prediction. A tumor T-cell fraction above 20% appeared protective.

This receptor was identified in a human donor with melanoma. Sequenced: melanoma tumor tissue.

CDR3 amino acids: CASSPGPNYEQYF. The CDR3 DNA follows: TGTGCCAGCAGCCCAGGACCGAACTACGAGCAGTACTTC. This chain connects TRBV7-8 to TRBJ2-7, with D unresolved. V lost 5 bases, J lost 3 bases, and 11 bases lay in between. Germline loops: CDR1 SGHVS, CDR2 FQNEAQ. This CDR3 spans 13 amino acids.